This T cell receptor beta chain was identified in a study of OX40 agonist ivuxolimab in advanced cancers. Study information: The study treated patients with ivuxolimab, an agonistic anti-OX40 (CD134) antibody. Cohort: around 79% men, mean age approximately 60, aged about 20 to 85. Study-wide results and caveats: Among the nonresponders, some also had low normalized T-cell clonal expansion.

Notes on this clone: Its antigen is as yet unknown.

The V end lost 2 bases, the J end lost 7 bases, and 11 bases lay between the germline ends. The germline gives CDR1 SGHTA, CDR2 FQGNSA. The CDR3 consists of 13 residues. Profiling relied on immunoSEQ multiplex PCR, and the TCRdb table lists in-frame clones only, not all of them. The data hold tens of thousands of clones, with 85% to 90% observed a single time. Sequenced here: CD4+ or CD8+ T cells sorted from blood, sampled in a trial of the OX40 agonist ivuxolimab. The chain combines TRBV7-2 with TRBJ1-2, with D maybe TRBD1 (5 bases). This receptor was taken from an adult with an advanced solid tumor such as melanoma, head and neck, liver or kidney cancer. CDR3 coding DNA: TGTGCCAGCAGCTTACAGGGTTTTAGTGGCTACACCTTC. Translating it yields CASSLQGFSGYTF.